This TCR beta chain was sequenced for a study of T cells in Graves' hyperthyroidism and ophthalmopathy. TCR beta CDR3 sequences were amplified from RNA transcripts. First-round RT-PCR targeting the TCR CDR3 was performed with the HTBI primer set. MiXCR was run by TCRdb on the multiplex PCR reads, yielding one entry per CDR3 protein. The sample gives over 350,000 distinct CDR3 sequences, 14% to 15% of which show up once; less than 15% is in the top ten. Per germline, CDR1 SGHNT and CDR2 YENEEA. This CDR3 spans 14 amino acids. The V end was cut by 4 bases, the J end by 5 bases, with 12 bases between. Study-wide results and caveats: With a median lead of around 6.7 months before onset, the model predicted ophthalmopathy. Most expanded thyroid clonotypes above 0.001 recurred in blood.

This clonotype came up many times. The antigen remains undetermined. J is TRBJ2-1 and V is TRBV11-3; D possibly matches TRBD1 or TRBD2 (5 bases each). Sequencing was carried out using blood. This TCR was sampled from a man younger than 35 with Graves' ophthalmopathy. For the CDR3, the DNA is TGTGCCAGCAGCTCCGACCCGGGACACAATGAGCAGTTCTTC. Its translation is CASSSDPGHNEQFF.